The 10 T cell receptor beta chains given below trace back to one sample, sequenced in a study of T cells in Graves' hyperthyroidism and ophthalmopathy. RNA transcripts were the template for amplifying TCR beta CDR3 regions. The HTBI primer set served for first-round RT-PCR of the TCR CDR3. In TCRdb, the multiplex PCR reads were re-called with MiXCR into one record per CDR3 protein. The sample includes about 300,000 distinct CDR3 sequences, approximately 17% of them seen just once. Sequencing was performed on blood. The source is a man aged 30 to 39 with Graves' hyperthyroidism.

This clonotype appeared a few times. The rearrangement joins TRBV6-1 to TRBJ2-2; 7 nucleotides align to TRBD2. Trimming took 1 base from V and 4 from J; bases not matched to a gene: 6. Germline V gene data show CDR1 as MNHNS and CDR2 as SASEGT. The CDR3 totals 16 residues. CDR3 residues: CASSEGRGRGTGELFF. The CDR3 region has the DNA TGTGCCAGCAGTGAAGGCCGAGGGAGGGGCACCGGGGAGCTGTTTTTT.

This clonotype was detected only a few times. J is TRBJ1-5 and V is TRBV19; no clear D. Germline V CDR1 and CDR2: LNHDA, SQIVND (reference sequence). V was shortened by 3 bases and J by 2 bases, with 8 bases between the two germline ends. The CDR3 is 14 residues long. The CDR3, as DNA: TGTGCCAGTAGTATGGCGATGGGCAATCAGCCCCAGCATTTT. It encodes CASSMAMGNQPQHF.

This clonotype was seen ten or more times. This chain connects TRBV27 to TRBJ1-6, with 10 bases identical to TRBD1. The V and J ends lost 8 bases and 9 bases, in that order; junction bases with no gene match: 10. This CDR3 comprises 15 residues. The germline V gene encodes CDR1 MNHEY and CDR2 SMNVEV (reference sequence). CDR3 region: CASGVFGDRGSPLHF. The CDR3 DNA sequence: TGTGCCAGCGGGGTCTTCGGGGACAGGGGTTCACCCCTCCACTTT.

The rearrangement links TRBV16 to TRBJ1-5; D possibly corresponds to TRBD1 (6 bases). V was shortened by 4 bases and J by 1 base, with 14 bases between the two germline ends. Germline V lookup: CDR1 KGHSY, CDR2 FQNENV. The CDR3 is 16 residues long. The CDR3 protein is CASSLRAGGSNQPQHF. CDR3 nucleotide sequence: TGTGCCAGCAGCCTCCGAGCGGGGGGCAGCAATCAGCCCCAGCATTTT.

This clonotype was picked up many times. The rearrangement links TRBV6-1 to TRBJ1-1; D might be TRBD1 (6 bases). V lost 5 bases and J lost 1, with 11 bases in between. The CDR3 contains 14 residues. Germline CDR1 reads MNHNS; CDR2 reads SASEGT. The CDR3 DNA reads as TGTGCCAGCAGTTACACAGGGACGAACACTGAAGCTTTCTTT. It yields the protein CASSYTGTNTEAFF.

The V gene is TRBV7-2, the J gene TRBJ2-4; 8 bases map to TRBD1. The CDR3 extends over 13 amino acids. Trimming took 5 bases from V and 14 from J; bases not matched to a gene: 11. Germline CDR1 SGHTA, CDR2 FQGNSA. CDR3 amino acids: CASSLGGWDRKYF. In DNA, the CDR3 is TGTGCCAGCAGCCTAGGGGGGTGGGACAGGAAGTACTTC.

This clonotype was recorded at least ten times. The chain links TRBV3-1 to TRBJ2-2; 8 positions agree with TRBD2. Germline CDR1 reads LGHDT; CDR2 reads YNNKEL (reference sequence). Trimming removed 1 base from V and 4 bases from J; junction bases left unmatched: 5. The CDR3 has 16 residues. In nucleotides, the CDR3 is TGTGCCAGCAGCCAAGTATTAACTAGCGGCACCGGGGAGCTGTTTTTT. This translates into CASSQVLTSGTGELFF. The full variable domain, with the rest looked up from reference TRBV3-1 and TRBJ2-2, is DTAVSQTPKYLVTQMGNDKSIKCEQNLGHDTMYWYKQDSKKFLKIMFSYNNKELIINETVPNRFSPKSPDKAHLNLHINSLELGDSAVYFCASSQVLTSGTGELFFGEGSRLTVL.

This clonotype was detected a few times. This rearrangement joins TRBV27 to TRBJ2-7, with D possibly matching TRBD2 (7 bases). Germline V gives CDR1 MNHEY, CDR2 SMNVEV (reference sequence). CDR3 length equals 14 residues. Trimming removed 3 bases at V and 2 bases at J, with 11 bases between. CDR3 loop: CASSLRGPAYEQYF. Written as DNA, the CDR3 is TGTGCCAGCAGTTTGCGGGGGCCTGCCTACGAGCAGTACTTC.

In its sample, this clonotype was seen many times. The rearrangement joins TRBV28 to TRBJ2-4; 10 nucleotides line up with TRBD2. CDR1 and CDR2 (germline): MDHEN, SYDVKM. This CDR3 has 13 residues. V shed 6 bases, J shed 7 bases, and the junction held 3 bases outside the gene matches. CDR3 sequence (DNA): TGTGCCAGCAGACGGGGACTAGCGAACATTCAGTACTTC. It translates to CASRRGLANIQYF. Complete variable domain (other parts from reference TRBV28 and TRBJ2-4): DVKVTQSSRYLVKRTGEKVFLECVQDMDHENMFWYRQDPGLGLRLIYFSYDVKMKEKGDIPEGYSVSREKKERFSLILESASTNQTSMYLCASRRGLANIQYFGAGTRLSVL.

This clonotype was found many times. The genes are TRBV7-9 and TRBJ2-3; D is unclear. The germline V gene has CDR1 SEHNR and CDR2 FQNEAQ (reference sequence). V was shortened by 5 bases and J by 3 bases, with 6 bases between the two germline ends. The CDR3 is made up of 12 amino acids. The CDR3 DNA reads TGTGCCAGCAGCCATTTGACAGATACGCAGTATTTT. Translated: CASSHLTDTQYF.